These T cell receptor beta chains were read from a single sample in a study of shared clonotypes between healthy human individuals. Clones were sequenced by immunoSEQ multiplex PCR, and TCRdb holds only the in-frame ones, with some missing. This sample has about 380,000 clones, with 95% to 97% found just once. Material: memory CD8+ T cells sorted from blood. The receptors originated from a man aged 25-40 years in good health. Both conserved end residues are part of each CDR3. D genes are given only for firm matches. Some rows have no size entry. The others give once, few or many, or a class for an expanded clone.

J gene	V gene	D gene	clone size	CDR3 length	CDR3 protein	CDR3 DNA
TRBJ2-3	TRBV10-2	.	.	14	CASRDGPSTDTQYF	TGCGCCAGCAGGGACGGGCCCTCCACAGATACGCAGTATTTT
TRBJ1-5	TRBV28	TRBD1	.	17	CASSSPGGFYSNQPQHF	TGTGCCAGCAGTTCACCAGGGGGGTTCTATAGCAATCAGCCCCAGCATTTT
TRBJ2-1	TRBV30	.	.	16	CAWSVPSGAPYNEQFF	TGTGCCTGGAGTGTACCCTCGGGAGCGCCCTACAATGAGCAGTTCTTC
TRBJ1-2	TRBV27	TRBD1	.	14	CASSTPDTGGSYTF	TGTGCCAGCAGTACCCCGGACACAGGGGGTAGCTACACCTTC
TRBJ2-7	TRBV30	.	.	12	CAWSAPTYEQYF	TGTGCCTGGAGTGCCCCAACCTACGAGCAGTACTTC
TRBJ2-2	TRBV6-5	.	.	16	CASSYSRTRNTGELFF	TGTGCCAGCAGTTACTCCCGGACTCGGAACACCGGGGAGCTGTTTTTT
TRBJ1-2	TRBV10-2	.	.	13	CATAVERNYGYTF	TGCGCCACCGCCGTCGAGAGAAACTATGGCTACACCTTC
TRBJ2-7	TRBV2	TRBD1	.	13	CASSGTGSYEQYF	TGTGCCAGCAGTGGGACAGGGAGTTACGAGCAGTACTTC
TRBJ1-2	TRBV6-5	TRBD1	.	13	CASSYSWTGGYTF	TGTGCCAGCAGTTACTCCTGGACAGGGGGTTACACCTTC
TRBJ1-1	TRBV6-5	TRBD1	once	14	CASSLDRGNTEAFF	TGTGCCAGCAGTTTGGACAGGGGGAACACTGAAGCTTTCTTT
TRBJ2-7	TRBV18	.	.	16	CASSWDERFLGGEQYF	TGTGCCAGCTCTTGGGATGAGCGCTTCCTCGGAGGGGAGCAGTACTTC
TRBJ2-1	TRBV5-1	.	.	16	CASSFLARETYNEQFF	TGCGCCAGCAGTTTTTTAGCCAGAGAGACCTACAATGAGCAGTTCTTC
TRBJ1-5	TRBV2	.	.	21	CASSVTGELFGRGYTFSPQHF	TGTGCCAGCAGTGTCACTGGGGAACTTTTCGGCAGGGGTTATACATTTAGTCCCCAGCATTTT
TRBJ1-4	TRBV15	TRBD1	.	16	CATSTHGQAPNEKLFF	TGTGCCACCAGCACCCATGGACAGGCTCCTAATGAAAAACTGTTTTTT
TRBJ2-3	TRBV27	.	.	15	CASSFGGQVTDTQYF	TGTGCCAGCAGTTTCGGGGGGCAGGTCACAGATACGCAGTATTTT
TRBJ2-7	TRBV11-3	.	.	12	CASSFRHGEQYF	TGTGCCAGCAGCTTTAGACACGGCGAGCAGTACTTC
TRBJ2-7	TRBV21-1	.	.	13	CASSWDRDYEQYF	TGTGCCAGCAGCTGGGACAGGGACTACGAGCAGTACTTC
TRBJ2-1	TRBV11-2	.	.	17	CASSLAWRAGSYNEQFF	TGTGCCAGCAGCTTAGCCTGGAGGGCGGGGTCCTACAATGAGCAGTTCTTC
TRBJ1-3	TRBV19	TRBD1	.	15	CASSQQGARGNTIYF	TGTGCCAGTAGCCAACAGGGGGCTCGTGGAAACACCATATATTTT
TRBJ2-1	TRBV2	.	.	14	CAQGRGHRDNEQFF	TGTGCACAAGGAAGAGGGCATAGGGACAATGAGCAGTTCTTC
TRBJ2-2	TRBV5-1	TRBD1	.	15	CASSVSTGVTGELFF	TGCGCCAGCAGCGTGTCGACAGGGGTTACCGGGGAGCTGTTTTTT
TRBJ2-7	TRBV11-1	TRBD2	.	15	CASSLSSGSEYEQYF	TGTGCCAGCAGCTTAAGCAGCGGGAGTGAATACGAGCAGTACTTC
TRBJ2-7	TRBV18	TRBD1	.	18	CASSPLNHRDRGTYEQYF	TGTGCCAGCTCACCACTGAATCACCGGGACAGGGGAACGTACGAGCAGTACTTC
TRBJ1-4	TRBV5-5	.	.	13	CASSLPVNEKLFF	TGTGCCAGCAGCTTGCCCGTTAATGAAAAACTGTTTTTT
TRBJ2-4	TRBV4-1	TRBD1	once	17	CASSQGPGQGAKNIQYF	TGCGCCAGCAGCCAAGGACCGGGACAGGGGGCCAAAAACATTCAGTACTTC
TRBJ1-1	TRBV2	.	once	12	CASTEGGPEAFF	TGTGCCAGCACGGAAGGGGGGCCTGAAGCTTTCTTT
TRBJ2-3	TRBV25-1	.	.	14	CASSRRGGTDTQYF	TGTGCCAGCAGTAGGAGAGGCGGAACAGATACGCAGTATTTT
TRBJ2-3	TRBV5-1	TRBD2	.	17	CASSPDRGTGGTDTQYF	TGCGCCAGCAGCCCGGATCGGGGGACCGGGGGGACAGATACGCAGTATTTT
TRBJ2-7	TRBV7-9	.	.	13	CASSFGQSYEQYF	TGTGCCAGCAGCTTTGGCCAGTCCTACGAGCAGTACTTC
TRBJ2-1	TRBV27	.	.	9	CASSNEQFF	TGTGCCAGCAGTAATGAGCAGTTCTTC
TRBJ2-5	TRBV7-9	TRBD1	once	13	CASGIQGQETQYF	TGTGCCAGCGGAATACAGGGGCAAGAGACCCAGTACTTC
TRBJ1-5	TRBV5-6	TRBD1	.	15	CASSLTGQGNQPQHF	TGTGCCAGCAGCTTGACTGGACAGGGGAATCAGCCCCAGCATTTT
TRBJ1-1	TRBV7-9	TRBD1	.	14	CASSSQGRNTEAFF	TGTGCCAGCAGCTCACAGGGGAGGAACACTGAAGCTTTCTTT
TRBJ1-5	TRBV7-9	.	.	15	CASSLGRGRNQPQHF	TGTGCCAGCAGCTTAGGGAGGGGTAGGAATCAGCCCCAGCATTTT
TRBJ2-2	TRBV7-9	.	.	16	CASSLSGATITGELFF	TGTGCCAGCAGCTTATCGGGTGCCACGATCACCGGGGAGCTGTTTTTT
TRBJ2-1	TRBV18	.	.	16	CASSPQGPSGYNEQFF	TGTGCCAGCTCACCACAGGGGCCAAGCGGGTACAATGAGCAGTTCTTC
TRBJ2-1	TRBV4-2	.	.	13	CASSQDSWGEQFF	TGTGCCAGCAGCCAAGACTCCTGGGGGGAGCAGTTCTTC
TRBJ2-5	TRBV27	.	.	8	CAPETQYF	TGTGCCCCAGAGACCCAGTACTTC
TRBJ2-7	TRBV14	TRBD1	.	14	CASSRQGAFYEQYF	TGTGCCAGCAGCCGACAGGGGGCGTTCTACGAGCAGTACTTC
TRBJ2-6	TRBV27	TRBD1	.	18	CASSFWTGGFGGANVLTF	TGTGCCAGCAGTTTCTGGACAGGGGGATTCGGTGGGGCCAACGTCCTGACTTTC
TRBJ2-1	TRBV5-1	TRBD2	.	17	CASSLYGVSGYYNEQFF	TGCGCCAGCAGCCTCTATGGGGTTAGCGGGTATTACAATGAGCAGTTCTTC
TRBJ2-2	TRBV28	.	.	13	CASKWQNTGELFF	TGTGCCAGCAAATGGCAGAACACCGGGGAGCTGTTTTTT
TRBJ2-3	TRBV18	.	.	13	CASSDGTRDTQYF	TGTGCCAGCTCAGATGGGACGAGAGATACGCAGTATTTT
TRBJ2-5	TRBV6-1	.	.	14	CASSGTWAKETQYF	TGTGCCAGCAGCGGTACATGGGCCAAAGAGACCCAGTACTTC
TRBJ1-1	TRBV19	TRBD1	.	13	CASSTLRTGEAFF	TGTGCCAGTAGTACCCTCCGGACAGGGGAAGCTTTCTTT
TRBJ2-7	TRBV14	.	.	12	CASSPGGGRQYF	TGTGCCAGCAGCCCCGGGGGCGGGAGGCAGTACTTC
TRBJ2-1	TRBV5-1	.	once	15	CASSLGVNSYNEQFF	TGCGCCAGCAGCTTAGGTGTGAACTCCTACAATGAGCAGTTCTTC
TRBJ2-1	TRBV18	.	.	16	CASSPVPGSPYNEQFF	TGTGCCAGCTCACCGGTCCCCGGGAGCCCTTACAATGAGCAGTTCTTC
TRBJ2-1	TRBV27	.	.	12	CASSLSWGEQFF	TGTGCCAGCAGTTTATCATGGGGTGAGCAGTTCTTC
TRBJ1-1	TRBV20-1	.	.	11	CSARWQLEAFF	TGCAGTGCTAGATGGCAGCTCGAAGCTTTCTTT
TRBJ2-5	TRBV25-1	TRBD2	.	15	CASSEGLVGGETQYF	TGTGCCAGCAGTGAAGGTTTGGTGGGAGGGGAGACCCAGTACTTC
TRBJ2-3	TRBV5-4	TRBD2	.	15	CASSLVGLPTDTQYF	TGTGCCAGCAGCTTGGTGGGACTACCTACAGATACGCAGTATTTT
TRBJ2-1	TRBV6-5	.	.	15	CASSYQSLVGSEQFF	TGTGCCAGCAGTTATCAAAGCCTTGTAGGTAGTGAGCAGTTCTTC
TRBJ1-2	TRBV11-2	.	.	16	CASSSARGITNYGYTF	TGTGCCAGCAGCTCGGCGCGAGGGATTACCAACTATGGCTACACCTTC